Only one count was recorded for the clone carrying this TCR beta chain. Its antigen is not known. This entry is derived from a study of shared clonotypes between healthy human individuals. Overall study context: Researchers assigned three CD4 naive, three CD4 memory, two CD8 naive and one CD8 memory plate to each donor. Notes on the study in general: Even with large depth, rarefaction showed that sorted-subset sequencing was incomplete. Only blood samples were collected, and tissue repertoires likely differ.

Assay used: immunoSEQ multiplex PCR; TCRdb lists only in-frame clones, some missing. The repertoire holds over a million clones, with 96% as singletons. The sample consisted of naive CD4+ T cells sorted from blood. Subset given: CD45RA+ positively selected. This receptor was identified in a man younger than 40 in good health.

The CDR3 DNA reads TGTGCCAGCAGCTTATTGGGCGGGAGAAGGGATGAGCAGTTCTTC. Its translation: CASSLLGGRRDEQFF. The V gene is TRBV7-3, the J gene TRBJ2-1; TRBD2 matches 7 bases. Germline V gene sequence: CDR1 SGHTA, CDR2 FQGTGA. The ends lost 2 bases at V and 8 bases at J; junction bases unmatched: 9. The CDR3 is made up of 15 amino acids.